The rows below give T cell receptor beta chains drawn from one sample of a study of blood T cell repertoires in COVID-19. TCRdb's copy holds only in-frame clones and misses some; the assay was immunoSEQ multiplex PCR. The sample yields some 400,000 clones, 85% to 90% seen once. Sequenced input: peripheral blood. Receptor source: a man younger than 35 with active or convalescent COVID-19. Both conserved end residues are trimmed from each CDR3.

j_call v_call cdr3_aa
TRBJ2-7 TRBV24-1 ATSGLLGTATYEQY
TRBJ2-3 TRBV5-6 ASSSLGASTDTQY
TRBJ2-1 TRBV9 ASSVGLGQLEGGEQF
TRBJ2-3 TRBV4-3 ASSQDGRESTDTQY
TRBJ2-2 TRBV6-5 ASMADTGELF
TRBJ2-7 TRBV28 ASSYGTGLVEQY
TRBJ2-3 TRBV7-2 ASSHETSGSSDTQY
TRBJ1-1 TRBV10-1 ASSEDRGAGAF
TRBJ2-3 TRBV19 ASSTGTSGSTDTQY
TRBJ1-6 TRBV27 ASGLSNRGGTYNSPLH
TRBJ1-2 TRBV5-6 ASSLDFRQGDYGYT
TRBJ2-5 TRBV11-2 ASSLVGARETQY
TRBJ2-1 TRBV5-1 ASSLGQGFMNEQF
TRBJ2-1 TRBV5-1 ASSPGTGYYNEQF
TRBJ1-3 TRBV19 ASSIWSSGNTIY
TRBJ1-6 TRBV2 ASIGGRNSPLH
TRBJ2-7 TRBV6-2/TRBV6-3 ASSYGTIGEQY
TRBJ2-7 TRBV28 ASSWVRGRDYEQY
TRBJ2-6 TRBV30 AWRRGPGEPGANVLT
TRBJ1-6 TRBV12-3/TRBV12-4 ASSPSRAVLH
TRBJ1-2 TRBV5-1 ASREPDRAEGYT
TRBJ1-2 TRBV19 ASSIGERDYGYT
TRBJ2-2 TRBV27 ASSPRGYTGELF
TRBJ1-3 TRBV3-1/TRBV3-2 ASSQLYTIY
TRBJ2-2 TRBV7-3 ASSSRAAGTGELF
TRBJ2-2 TRBV7-2 ASSPRALSPTSRGELF
TRBJ2-3 TRBV5-4 ASSGGGQGRDTQY
TRBJ2-2 TRBV5-6 ASSLGGRFTGELF
TRBJ1-1 TRBV11-2 ASSPGGKTGTEAF
TRBJ2-7 TRBV5-1 ASQSLPAGDTYEQY
TRBJ2-7 TRBV23-1 ASSQSLGTGDDEQY
TRBJ2-2 TRBV7-7 ASSPLAGRRSTGELF
TRBJ1-1 TRBV27 ASSLSGQGHTEAF
TRBJ2-1 TRBV27 ASSLLGYNEQF
TRBJ2-7 TRBV6-6 ASSYFRTSGDYEQY
TRBJ2-5 TRBV5-1 ASSDGQGPLTQY
TRBJ1-2 TRBV2 ASSALANYGYT
TRBJ1-4 TRBV5-1 ASRGQAGLF
TRBJ2-5 TRBV7-2 ASRQDRGNSMAQY
TRBJ2-1 TRBV28 ASSPSLAGAYNEQF
TRBJ1-6 TRBV9 ASSAQTGRGANSPLH
TRBJ1-2 TRBV4-2 ASSQDLRGVYT
TRBJ2-2 TRBV5-1 ASSLGTTNTGELF
TRBJ2-7 TRBV7-8 ASSLDHRVSPQQY
TRBJ1-5 TRBV7-9 ASSLGTGGDQPQH
TRBJ2-6 TRBV9 ASSVGQTPIQSGANVLT
TRBJ2-7 TRBV9 ASSPSGWGYEQY
TRBJ2-6 TRBV28 ASRGWASSGANVLT
TRBJ1-5 TRBV6-1 ASSEFRGSNQPQH
TRBJ1-3 TRBV25-1 ATTPDSHSGNTIY
TRBJ2-1 TRBV14 ASSQDDTIAGVSYNEQF
TRBJ1-1 TRBV5-1 ASSASRGSTEAF
TRBJ2-2 TRBV7-8 ASRPVQGNTGELF
TRBJ1-5 TRBV27 ASSLRETGVGSQPQH
TRBJ2-1 TRBV4-3 ASSQGFGHRGLNEQF
TRBJ1-1 TRBV19 ASIPDRATEAF
TRBJ2-7 TRBV4-1 ASSQGTSGLYEQY
TRBJ1-6 TRBV7-2 ASNPGQTNSPLH